This TCR beta chain was sequenced during a study of cytomegalovirus exposure and HLA in healthy donors. The PCR had 60 Vbeta and 13 Jbeta primers. The table came from immunoSEQ multiplex PCR; TCRdb's copy has only in-frame clones and leaves some out. This table has about 220,000 clones, 76% appearing once. The TCR was taken from a man aged 18-30 years in good health and CMV-seronegative. Sequences were obtained from PBMCs.

For the CDR3, the DNA is TGTGCCAGCAGCGTAGCTCCGCGGTCCTACAATGAGCAGTTCTTC. It codes for CASSVAPRSYNEQFF. The rearrangement joins TRBV9 to TRBJ2-1; D is unclear. This CDR3 comprises 15 residues. Germline values: CDR1 SGDLS, CDR2 YYNGEE. V lost 0 bases and J 1 base, leaving 8 bases between the germline ends. Full variable domain (rest looked up from reference TRBV9 and TRBJ2-1): DSGVTQTPKHLITATGQRVTLRCSPRSGDLSVYWYQQSLDQGLQFLIQYYNGEERAKGNILERFSAQQFPDLHSELNLSSLELGDSALYFCASSVAPRSYNEQFFGPGTRLTVL.